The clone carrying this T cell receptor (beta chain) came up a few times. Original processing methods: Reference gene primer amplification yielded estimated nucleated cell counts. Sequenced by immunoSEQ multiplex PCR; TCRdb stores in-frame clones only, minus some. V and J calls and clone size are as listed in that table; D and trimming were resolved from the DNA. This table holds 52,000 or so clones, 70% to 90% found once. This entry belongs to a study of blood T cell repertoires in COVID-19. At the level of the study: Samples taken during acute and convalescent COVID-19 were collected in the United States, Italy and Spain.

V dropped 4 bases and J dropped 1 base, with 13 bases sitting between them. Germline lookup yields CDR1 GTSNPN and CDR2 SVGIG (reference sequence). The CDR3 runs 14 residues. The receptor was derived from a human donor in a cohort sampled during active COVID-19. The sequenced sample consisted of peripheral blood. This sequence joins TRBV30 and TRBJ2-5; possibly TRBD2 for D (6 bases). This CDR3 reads CAWTRDGSQETQYF. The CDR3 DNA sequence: TGTGCCTGGACCCGGGACGGGAGCCAAGAGACCCAGTACTTC.